This is a list of T cell receptor beta chains from one sample in a study of CD8+ T cells in alopecia areata. Repertoires were generated with immunoSEQ multiplex PCR, while TCRdb's copy carries only in-frame clones and drops some. The repertoire holds 150,000 to 200,000 clones, with roughly 53% as singletons. The material sequenced was CD8+ T cells sorted from blood, taken at week 24, from a patient treated with tofacitinib. Source of these receptors: a human donor with alopecia areata. Each CDR3 is given with its conserved first and last residue. The order of the fields is D gene, J gene, clone size, V gene, CDR3 protein, CDR3 DNA. The D gene is left open where the match is weak. Clone size, where shown, is once, few, many, or a class for clones that have expanded.

d_call: -
j_call: TRBJ1-2
clone_size: few
v_call: TRBV5-1
cdr3_aa: CASSLEQNYGYTF
cdr3_nt: TGCGCCAGCAGCTTAGAACAGAACTATGGCTACACCTTC

d_call: -
j_call: TRBJ2-2
clone_size: -
v_call: TRBV5-1
cdr3_aa: CASRSMNTGELFF
cdr3_nt: TGCGCCAGCAGATCTATGAACACCGGGGAGCTGTTTTTT

d_call: -
j_call: TRBJ2-7
clone_size: -
v_call: TRBV30
cdr3_aa: CAWSSVTYEQYF
cdr3_nt: TGTGCCTGGAGTTCAGTTACCTACGAGCAGTACTTC

d_call: -
j_call: TRBJ2-1
clone_size: few
v_call: TRBV2
cdr3_aa: CATQDYSSYNEQFF
cdr3_nt: TGTGCCACCCAGGACTACTCCTCCTACAATGAGCAGTTCTTC

d_call: -
j_call: TRBJ2-7
clone_size: once
v_call: TRBV6-5
cdr3_aa: CASSYSSGRAYEQYF
cdr3_nt: TGTGCCAGCAGTTACTCCTCGGGCAGAGCCTACGAGCAGTACTTC

d_call: TRBD2
j_call: TRBJ2-7
clone_size: -
v_call: TRBV27
cdr3_aa: CASGLAGVSYEQYF
cdr3_nt: TGTGCCAGCGGTCTAGCGGGGGTCTCCTACGAGCAGTACTTC

d_call: -
j_call: TRBJ2-2
clone_size: -
v_call: TRBV5-1
cdr3_aa: CASSLLSGSPERELFF
cdr3_nt: TGCGCCAGCAGCTTGCTGAGCGGGTCGCCCGAGCGGGAGCTGTTTTTT

d_call: -
j_call: TRBJ1-5
clone_size: -
v_call: TRBV11-2
cdr3_aa: CASSLGFGGNQPQHF
cdr3_nt: TGTGCCAGCAGCTTAGGGTTCGGGGGCAATCAGCCCCAGCATTTT

d_call: -
j_call: TRBJ1-1
clone_size: -
v_call: TRBV2
cdr3_aa: CARLSGATNTEAFF
cdr3_nt: TGTGCCAGACTGTCAGGGGCTACGAACACTGAAGCTTTCTTT

d_call: -
j_call: TRBJ1-2
clone_size: -
v_call: TRBV7-6
cdr3_aa: CASSSYTSGHYGYTF
cdr3_nt: TGTGCCAGCAGCTCCTATACATCGGGGCACTATGGCTACACCTTC

d_call: -
j_call: TRBJ2-3
clone_size: -
v_call: TRBV5-1
cdr3_aa: CASTWVERLGAPPDTQYF
cdr3_nt: TGCGCCAGCACATGGGTTGAGAGACTAGGCGCCCCCCCAGATACGCAGTATTTT

d_call: -
j_call: TRBJ1-2
clone_size: -
v_call: TRBV7-9
cdr3_aa: CASNIPGYGYTF
cdr3_nt: TGTGCCAGCAATATCCCGGGCTATGGCTACACCTTC

d_call: TRBD1
j_call: TRBJ1-1
clone_size: few
v_call: TRBV27
cdr3_aa: CASTWTGARGTEAFF
cdr3_nt: TGTGCCAGCACCTGGACAGGGGCCCGGGGCACTGAAGCTTTCTTT

d_call: TRBD1
j_call: TRBJ1-2
clone_size: -
v_call: TRBV9
cdr3_aa: CASSAPGTGINGYTF
cdr3_nt: TGTGCCAGCAGCGCGCCCGGGACAGGGATAAATGGCTACACCTTC

d_call: -
j_call: TRBJ2-1
clone_size: -
v_call: TRBV27
cdr3_aa: CASSLARGNEQFF
cdr3_nt: TGTGCCAGCAGTTTAGCCAGGGGCAATGAGCAGTTCTTC

d_call: TRBD1
j_call: TRBJ2-5
clone_size: once
v_call: TRBV5-6
cdr3_aa: CASSGDRRKTQYF
cdr3_nt: TGTGCCAGCAGCGGGGACAGGCGGAAGACCCAGTACTTC

d_call: -
j_call: TRBJ2-7
clone_size: -
v_call: TRBV13
cdr3_aa: CASSSRDISYEQYF
cdr3_nt: TGTGCCAGCAGCTCAAGAGATATCTCCTACGAGCAGTACTTC

d_call: -
j_call: TRBJ2-7
clone_size: few
v_call: TRBV6-1
cdr3_aa: CASSDKGTYEQYF
cdr3_nt: TGTGCCAGCAGTGATAAGGGAACCTACGAGCAGTACTTC

d_call: -
j_call: TRBJ1-1
clone_size: -
v_call: TRBV9
cdr3_aa: CASGHAPFF
cdr3_nt: TGTGCCAGCGGGCATGCTCCTTTCTTT

d_call: -
j_call: TRBJ2-2
clone_size: -
v_call: TRBV19
cdr3_aa: CASRIDSTGELFF
cdr3_nt: TGTGCCAGTAGAATAGACAGCACCGGGGAGCTGTTTTTT

d_call: TRBD1
j_call: TRBJ2-1
clone_size: -
v_call: TRBV29-1
cdr3_aa: CSVGQGEYNEQFF
cdr3_nt: TGCAGCGTTGGGCAGGGGGAATACAATGAGCAGTTCTTC

d_call: -
j_call: TRBJ1-2
clone_size: -
v_call: TRBV6-1
cdr3_aa: CASGSDRSGGYTF
cdr3_nt: TGTGCCAGCGGCTCAGACAGGTCGGGCGGCTACACCTTC

d_call: TRBD1
j_call: TRBJ1-5
clone_size: -
v_call: TRBV19
cdr3_aa: CASSWWGQGDSNQPQHF
cdr3_nt: TGTGCCAGTAGTTGGTGGGGACAGGGGGATAGCAATCAGCCCCAGCATTTT

d_call: -
j_call: TRBJ2-2
clone_size: -
v_call: TRBV10-3
cdr3_aa: CAISESIGLAGELFF
cdr3_nt: TGTGCCATCAGTGAGTCGATCGGGTTAGCCGGGGAGCTGTTTTTT

d_call: -
j_call: TRBJ1-5
clone_size: -
v_call: TRBV5-6
cdr3_aa: CASSLFGGQRGNQPQHF
cdr3_nt: TGTGCCAGCAGCTTGTTCGGGGGGCAGAGGGGCAATCAGCCCCAGCATTTT

d_call: -
j_call: TRBJ2-3
clone_size: -
v_call: TRBV7-9
cdr3_aa: CASSFGDTQYF
cdr3_nt: TGTGCCAGCAGCTTTGGAGATACGCAGTATTTT

d_call: TRBD1
j_call: TRBJ1-5
clone_size: -
v_call: TRBV6-1
cdr3_aa: CASSKGQINQPQHF
cdr3_nt: TGTGCCAGCAGCAAGGGACAGATAAATCAGCCCCAGCATTTT

d_call: TRBD1
j_call: TRBJ2-7
clone_size: -
v_call: TRBV30
cdr3_aa: CAWSATGGDEQYF
cdr3_nt: TGTGCCTGGAGTGCGACAGGGGGTGACGAGCAGTACTTC

d_call: TRBD1
j_call: TRBJ1-6
clone_size: few
v_call: TRBV15
cdr3_aa: CATSREYDRGNSPLHF
cdr3_nt: TGTGCCACCAGCAGGGAGTACGACAGGGGGAATTCACCCCTCCACTTT

d_call: -
j_call: TRBJ1-1
clone_size: -
v_call: TRBV7-9
cdr3_aa: CASRLVLNTEAFF
cdr3_nt: TGTGCCAGCAGGTTAGTGTTGAACACTGAAGCTTTCTTT